The 21 T cell receptor beta chains in this list originate from one sample, sequenced in a study of blood T cell repertoires in COVID-19 (dated by TCRdb to 2020 to 2021). Library generation was performed with the immunoSEQ multiplex PCR assay. Not all clones reach the TCRdb copy of this immuneACCESS table, which keeps in-frame sequences only. Checked studies attribute under half of the gap to unresolved V genes and leave the rest unexplained. A total of 150,000 to 200,000 clones appear in this sample, approximately 86% of them only once. Roughly 2.5% of the sample rests with the top ten. The specimen was peripheral blood. Every receptor here comes from a middle-aged man with active or convalescent COVID-19.

The chain combines TRBV7-9 with TRBJ1-4, with 7 bases matching TRBD1. The CDR3 is 15 residues long. With 5 bases clipped from V and 3 bases from J, the junction kept 6 bases outside the gene matches. Looked up from germline, CDR1 is SEHNR and CDR2 is FQNEAQ (reference sequence). The CDR3 bases are TGTGCCAGCAGCGTTACCGGGACAGCTAATGAAAAACTGTTTTTT. Its translation: CASSVTGTANEKLFF.

The chain links TRBV7-9 to TRBJ2-1; no clear D gene. The germline V and J ends were trimmed by 5 bases and 7 bases, with 12 bases remaining between them. The CDR3 has 13 amino acids. Per germline, CDR1 SEHNR and CDR2 FQNEAQ (reference sequence). CDR3 nucleotides: TGTGCCAGCAGCACGGCAGGAATAAATGAGCAGTTCTTC. Amino acid sequence: CASSTAGINEQFF.

J is TRBJ2-3 and V is TRBV4-1, with a tentative D call TRBD1 (5 bases). Trimming removed 3 bases from V and 2 bases from J, with 21 bases in between. CDR3 size: 18 residues. Germline CDR1 reads MGHRA; CDR2 reads YSYEKL. The CDR3 DNA reads as TGCGCCAGCAGCCAGGGGCGTGGCAGGCCCCAGGACACAGATACGCAGTATTTT. It specifies CASSQGRGRPQDTDTQYF.

The chain links TRBV3-1 (or the pseudogene TRBV3-2) to TRBJ2-1; the D gene is possibly TRBD2 (5 bases). The CDR3 sequence is 11 residues long. From germline, CDR1 is LGHDT and CDR2 YNNKEL (reference sequence). V was pared by 2 bases and J by 13 bases, with 9 bases between. The CDR3 here is CASSQRLLQFF. In nucleotides, the CDR3 is TGTGCCAGCAGCCAAAGACTACTACAGTTCTTC.

This sequence joins TRBV18 and TRBJ2-1, with TRBD1 identical over 8 bases. Germline values: CDR1 KGHSH, CDR2 LQKENI. J was trimmed by 5 bases and V by 0 bases; bases with no gene match: 0. The CDR3 is 14 amino acids. The CDR3 loop is CASSPPQGDNEQFF. CDR3 coding DNA: TGTGCCAGCTCACCACCACAGGGGGACAATGAGCAGTTCTTC.

The chain joins TRBV7-2 to TRBJ2-7; no definite D call. With 5 bases removed from V and 7 bases from J, the gap between germline ends came to 15 bases. Per the germline V gene, CDR1 is SGHTA and CDR2 is FQGNSA. There are 13 residues in the CDR3. CDR3 coding DNA: TGTGCCAGCAGCATCCAGGCAGGTCGGGAGCAGTACTTC. It is translated as CASSIQAGREQYF.

V is TRBV29-1 and J is TRBJ1-2; the match to TRBD1 covers 11 bases. Germline CDR1 reads SQVTM; CDR2 reads ANQGSEA. This CDR3 is 11 amino acids long. J was trimmed by 6 bases and V by 6 bases; bases with no gene match: 0. The CDR3 loop is CSVGQGDGYTF. As DNA, the CDR3 is TGCAGCGTGGGACAGGGGGATGGCTACACCTTC.

The V gene is TRBV7-9, the J gene TRBJ1-4, with unresolved D. The CDR3 covers 14 residues. V lost 3 bases and J 3 bases, leaving 8 bases between the germline ends. Germline V gene data show CDR1 as SEHNR and CDR2 as FQNEAQ (reference sequence). The DNA of the CDR3 is TGTGCCAGCAGCTTTACAAGATCTAATGAAAAACTGTTTTTT. It is translated as CASSFTRSNEKLFF.

J is TRBJ1-1 and V is TRBV6-6; 10 bases map to TRBD1. The CDR3 covers 17 residues. Germline CDR1 is MNHNY and CDR2 is SVGAGI (reference sequence). Trimming took 5 bases from V and 0 from J; bases not matched to a gene: 9. CDR3 protein: CASSPVPGQGLNTEAFF. CDR3 bases: TGTGCCAGCAGTCCTGTCCCGGGACAGGGGTTGAACACTGAAGCTTTCTTT.

The V and J genes are TRBV3-1 (or the pseudogene TRBV3-2) and TRBJ2-7; 11 bases match TRBD1. The germline V gene encodes CDR1 LGHDT and CDR2 YNNKEL (reference sequence). The CDR3 is 16 amino acids. V lost 4 bases, J lost 5 bases, and 10 bases stayed unmatched. CDR3: CASSRIPGQGDDEQYF. CDR3 sequence (DNA): TGTGCCAGCAGCCGGATCCCGGGACAGGGGGACGACGAGCAGTACTTC.

J is TRBJ1-1 and V is TRBV5-1; 9 bases match TRBD1. Per germline, CDR1 SGHRS and CDR2 YFSETQ. This CDR3 is 13 amino acids long. Germline trimming cut 0 bases from V and 6 bases from J; bases unmatched to any gene: 0. CDR3 residues: CASSLGDRAEAFF. DNA of the CDR3: TGCGCCAGCAGCTTGGGGGACAGGGCTGAAGCTTTCTTT.

CDR3 sequence: CASSIRVADRVRSGANVLTF. The CDR3 DNA reads TGTGCCAGCAGCATTAGAGTCGCCGACAGGGTCAGGTCTGGGGCCAACGTCCTGACTTTC. V gene TRBV9 combines with J gene TRBJ2-6, with TRBD1 identical over 7 bases. The CDR3 spans 20 residues. V dropped 4 bases and J dropped 1; count of bases not matched to a gene: 17. Per the germline V gene, CDR1 is SGDLS and CDR2 is YYNGEE.

V and J are TRBV2 and TRBJ1-6, with 8 bases matching TRBD1. The CDR3 contains 16 residues. Germline CDR1 SNHLY, CDR2 FYNNEI. V trimming: 3 bases; J trimming: 9 bases; junction bases outside the gene matches: 10. The CDR3 loop is CASSDARDRRVSPLHF. CDR3 nucleotides: TGTGCCAGCAGTGATGCCCGGGACAGGCGAGTTTCACCCCTCCACTTT.

This clone was seen once. This rearrangement joins TRBV12-5 to TRBJ2-4; D gene unclear. The V gene lost 0 bases and the J gene lost 6 bases, with 15 bases spanning the gap. This CDR3 contains 16 residues. CDR1 is LGHNT, CDR2 FRNRAP, per germline. The DNA for the CDR3 is TGTGCTAGTGGTTTGGTACGTGGTGGGCAGCCAAACATTCAGTACTTC. Amino acids: CASGLVRGGQPNIQYF.

The chain uses TRBV15 and TRBJ1-4, with TRBD1 identical over 9 bases. CDR3 length: 17 residues. Unmatched junction bases numbered 5, after V lost 0 bases and J lost 3 bases. CDR1 is LNHNV and CDR2 is YYDKDF in the germline V gene (reference sequence). CDR3 sequence (DNA): TGTGCCACCAGCAGAGAGGGACAGGGCTTGCCTAATGAAAAACTGTTTTTT. Protein product: CATSREGQGLPNEKLFF. Based on the CDR3 plus reference TRBV15 and TRBJ1-4, the full variable domain is DAMVIQNPRYQVTQFGKPVTLSCSQTLNHNVMYWYQQKSSQAPKLLFHYYDKDFNNEADTPDNFQSRRPNTSFCFLDIRSPGLGDTAMYLCATSREGQGLPNEKLFFGSGTQLSVL.

This rearrangement joins TRBV27 to TRBJ2-5; D remains ambiguous. This CDR3 spans 14 amino acids. Germline CDR1 is MNHEY and CDR2 is SMNVEV (reference sequence). V shed 5 bases and J shed 5 bases, with 15 bases lying between them. The CDR3 region is CASSARLMRETQYF. The CDR3 DNA sequence: TGTGCCAGCAGTGCCCGACTCATGAGGGAGACCCAGTACTTC.

The rearrangement joins TRBV2 to TRBJ1-4; D may be TRBD1 (5 bases). V lost 4 bases and J 3 bases, leaving 9 bases between the germline ends. The CDR3 sequence is 14 residues long. CDR1 is SNHLY and CDR2 is FYNNEI in the germline V gene. The CDR3 coding sequence is TGTGCCAGCAGTGTGGGAGGGGCTAATGAAAAACTGTTTTTT. Protein product: CASSVGGANEKLFF.

This chain links TRBV18 with TRBJ1-1; D is possibly TRBD1 (6 bases). The CDR3 totals 17 residues. Germline CDR1 and CDR2: KGHSH and LQKENI. With 3 bases removed from V and 1 base from J, the gap between germline ends came to 18 bases. CDR3 DNA: TGTGCCAGCTCACCTTATCAGGACGGCAGGGGGAACACTGAAGCTTTCTTT. Protein product: CASSPYQDGRGNTEAFF.

The J gene is TRBJ2-3, the V gene TRBV6-5, with a tentative D call TRBD1 (6 bases). The CDR3 spans 15 residues. The germline V gene encodes CDR1 MNHEY and CDR2 SVGAGI. The V gene lost 4 bases and the J gene lost 0 bases, with 11 bases spanning the gap. This chain's CDR3 is CASSLTGTSTDTQYF. The CDR3 bases are TGTGCCAGCAGTTTGACAGGCACTAGCACAGATACGCAGTATTTT.

V gene TRBV18 combines with J gene TRBJ2-7, with D maybe TRBD1 (6 bases). This CDR3 spans 17 amino acids. The ends were cut back, 3 bases at V and 2 bases at J, with 20 bases in the middle. Germline lookup yields CDR1 KGHSH and CDR2 LQKENI. Written as DNA, the CDR3 is TGTGCCAGCTCACCCCGGGTCCTGGGGGCAGATGCCTACGAGCAGTACTTC. Its translation is CASSPRVLGADAYEQYF. Full variable domain (outside the CDR3, taken from reference TRBV18 and TRBJ2-7): NAGVMQNPRHLVRRRGQEARLRCSPMKGHSHVYWYRQLPEEGLKFMVYLQKENIIDESGMPKERFSAEFPKEGPSILRIQQVVRGDSAAYFCASSPRVLGADAYEQYFGPGTRLTVT.

The chain employs TRBV6-5 and TRBJ2-2; 8 bases match TRBD1. This CDR3 has 13 residues. Germline loops: CDR1 MNHEY, CDR2 SVGAGI. DNA of the CDR3: TGTGTTTCAGGACAGGGTAACACCGGGGAGCTGTTTTTT. Translation: CVSGQGNTGELFF.